The 18 T cell receptor beta chains listed next were all sequenced from one sample in a study of early T cells in non-severe SARS-CoV-2 infection. From the 5' RACE reads, TCRdb called clonotypes with MiXCR, one entry per CDR3 protein. The sample yields approximately 50,000 distinct CDR3 sequences, 7.7% seen once. Sample: whole blood. Every receptor here comes from an adult who was a healthcare worker with PCR-confirmed SARS-CoV-2 infection or an uninfected control (not recorded which).

The table lists this clonotype with a few counts. This chain joins TRBV4-1 and TRBJ1-1; TRBD1 matches 7 bases. V lost 1 base, J lost 4 bases, and 3 bases stayed unmatched. The CDR3 runs 14 residues. Germline CDR1 is MGHRA and CDR2 is YSYEKL. Here the CDR3 reads CASSQVRGPTEAFF. In nucleotides, the CDR3 is TGCGCCAGCAGCCAAGTAAGGGGGCCCACTGAAGCTTTCTTT.

This clonotype showed up many times. The chain carries TRBV12-3 or TRBV12-4 and TRBJ1-2; TRBD1 might be the D (6 bases). The CDR3 loop spans 15 amino acids. V dropped 5 bases and J dropped 0 bases, with 13 bases sitting between them. The CDR3 DNA reads as TGTGCCAGCAGTGCAAAACAGGGTCCTAACTATGGCTACACCTTC. As protein: CASSAKQGPNYGYTF.

This clonotype was seen at least ten times. V gene TRBV27 combines with J gene TRBJ1-6; D may be TRBD1 (5 bases). The CDR3 loop spans 14 amino acids. Germline CDR1 and CDR2: MNHEY and SMNVEV (reference sequence). With 4 bases removed from V and 4 bases from J, the gap between germline ends came to 8 bases. The CDR3 protein is CASSSGTYNSPLHF. Written as DNA, the CDR3 is TGTGCCAGCAGTTCCGGGACGTATAATTCACCCCTCCACTTT.

The genes are TRBV12-3 or TRBV12-4 and TRBJ2-7; D is unclear. Deletions cut 6 bases from V and 7 bases from J, with 22 bases between. The CDR3 loop spans 15 amino acids. The CDR3 here is CASRPTVLPLREQYF. In nucleotides, the CDR3 is TGTGCCAGCAGACCTACAGTCCTACCTCTGAGAGAGCAGTACTTC.

The CDR3 protein is CASSLEFAGALFNEQFF. In nucleotides, the CDR3 is TGTGCCAGCAGCTTAGAATTTGCAGGGGCCCTCTTCAATGAGCAGTTCTTC. The J gene is TRBJ2-1, the V gene TRBV7-9; tentatively, D is TRBD1 (6 bases). The germline V gene encodes CDR1 SEHNR and CDR2 FQNEAQ (reference sequence). Trimming left V 1 base short and J 6 bases short, with 19 bases between. The CDR3 extends over 17 amino acids.

The chain uses TRBV7-9 and TRBJ1-1, with D perhaps TRBD1 (5 bases). The CDR3 loop spans 15 amino acids. CDR1 and CDR2 from the germline V gene are SEHNR and FQNEAQ (reference sequence). V dropped 4 bases and J dropped 4 bases, with 16 bases sitting between them. This CDR3 is CASSSGRMGGTEAFF. The CDR3 DNA follows: TGTGCCAGCAGCTCAGGCCGAATGGGGGGCACTGAAGCTTTCTTT.

This clonotype was counted at least ten times. The chain has TRBV20-1 and TRBJ1-2, with TRBD1 matching 7 bases. This CDR3 has 16 amino acids. Germline V gives CDR1 DFQATT, CDR2 SNEGSKA (reference sequence). V dropped 0 bases and J dropped 2; count of bases not matched to a gene: 9. CDR3 residues: CSARDNNKGQNYGYTF. Here the CDR3 DNA reads TGCAGTGCTAGAGATAATAATAAGGGACAGAACTATGGCTACACCTTC.

V gene TRBV5-1 combines with J gene TRBJ1-3; perhaps TRBD1 as D (5 bases). Deletions cut 0 bases from V and 8 bases from J, with 9 bases between. Germline-derived CDR1 and CDR2 are SGHRS and YFSETQ. This CDR3 has 13 residues. CDR3 nucleotides: TGCGCCAGCAGCTTGGTTCTGGGGGACACCATATATTTT. This translates into CASSLVLGDTIYF.

Many counts were recorded for this clonotype. The CDR3 is CAWSSGYPAQPQHF. The CDR3 DNA is TGTGCCTGGAGTTCGGGGTATCCGGCTCAGCCCCAGCATTTT. The chain couples TRBV30 to TRBJ1-5, with D uncertain. Germline CDR1 is GTSNPN and CDR2 is SVGIG (reference sequence). The CDR3 runs to 14 residues. The germline V and J ends were trimmed by 2 bases and 6 bases, with 14 bases remaining between them.

This clonotype was counted between two and nine times. This chain links TRBV28 with TRBJ2-7; D perhaps matches TRBD1 (6 bases). The V gene's germline CDR1 is MDHEN and CDR2 SYDVKM. The CDR3 consists of 15 residues. The ends were cut back, 5 bases at V and 5 bases at J, with 19 bases in the middle. The CDR3 bases are TGTGCCAGCAGTCCTCCCTCCGGACAGCCTGACGAGCAGTACTTC. Amino acids: CASSPPSGQPDEQYF.

This clonotype has ten or more counts. The rearrangement links TRBV12-3 or TRBV12-4 to TRBJ1-3; possible D gene TRBD1, 6 bases. This CDR3 is built from 15 residues. Between the trimmed V and J ends, which lost 5 bases and 0 bases, there was a span of 11 bases. In nucleotides, the CDR3 is TGTGCCAGCAGTCCGACAGGCCCCTCTGGAAACACCATATATTTT. Encoded protein: CASSPTGPSGNTIYF.

Comments on this clonotype: Given a much more abundant clone one base away, this may be a read error. The chain carries TRBV18 and TRBJ1-2; 9 nucleotides match TRBD1. CDR3 length: 16 amino acids. Unmatched junction bases numbered 10, after V lost 1 base and J lost 7 bases. CDR1 KGHSH and CDR2 LQKENI come from the germline V gene. The CDR3 nucleotides read TGTGCCAGCTCACCACTGGGACAGGGCCCCGATGTTGGCTACACCTTC. Its protein is CASSPLGQGPDVGYTF.

This clonotype was counted between two and nine times. The V gene is TRBV29-1, the J gene TRBJ2-7; the match to TRBD1 covers 8 bases. V shed 4 bases, J shed 5 bases, and the junction held 7 bases outside the gene matches. Germline loops: CDR1 SQVTM, CDR2 ANQGSEA. The CDR3 loop spans 13 amino acids. CDR3 sequence: CSVGGQAIHEQYF. For the CDR3, the DNA is TGCAGCGTTGGGGGACAGGCGATCCACGAGCAGTACTTC.

This clonotype showed up many times. This sequence joins TRBV7-2 and TRBJ1-1; 9 bases are a match to TRBD1. The ends lost 6 bases at V and 6 bases at J; junction bases unmatched: 5. The CDR3 runs to 13 residues. The germline gives CDR1 SGHTA, CDR2 FQGNSA. The DNA for the CDR3 is TGTGCCAGCAGGATTACAGGGGGCGCTGAAGCTTTCTTT. Translating gives CASRITGGAEAFF.

This clonotype occurred once. The J gene is TRBJ1-1, the V gene TRBV2; 7 nucleotides line up with TRBD1. Germline V gives CDR1 SNHLY, CDR2 FYNNEI. V dropped 6 bases and J dropped 0; count of bases not matched to a gene: 4. The CDR3 contains 14 residues. CDR3 in amino acids: CASRADRVNTEAFF. The CDR3 nucleotides read TGTGCCAGCAGGGCTGACAGGGTGAACACTGAAGCTTTCTTT.

This clonotype has at least ten counts. The V call is TRBV6-1, the J call TRBJ1-6; D uncertain. The CDR3 has 15 residues. Trimming took off 3 bases at V and 10 bases at J, with 16 bases between the two ends. Per germline, CDR1 MNHNS and CDR2 SASEGT. The CDR3 loop is CASSDYDPRRSPLHF. In DNA, the CDR3 is TGTGCCAGCAGTGATTATGACCCTAGGCGGTCACCCCTCCACTTT.

The table lists this clonotype with a few counts. This rearrangement joins TRBV20-1 to TRBJ2-2, with TRBD1 identical over 10 bases. This CDR3 spans 17 amino acids. CDR1 DFQATT and CDR2 SNEGSKA come from the germline V gene (reference sequence). V lost 5 bases to trimming and J lost 2 bases; unmatched junction nucleotides: 11. CDR3 sequence reads: CSAPGTGVFFNTGELFF. CDR3 DNA: TGCAGTGCTCCCGGGACAGGGGTTTTTTTTAACACCGGGGAGCTGTTTTTT.

Many counts were recorded for this clonotype. This chain uses TRBV7-9 with TRBJ2-1; 11 bases fit TRBD1. This CDR3 has 15 residues. V trimming: 7 bases; J trimming: 6 bases; junction bases outside the gene matches: 8. Germline V gene data show CDR1 as SEHNR and CDR2 as FQNEAQ (reference sequence). CDR3 sequence: CASNYGQGAVNEQFF. The CDR3 nucleotides are TGTGCCAGCAACTACGGACAGGGGGCGGTCAATGAGCAGTTCTTC.